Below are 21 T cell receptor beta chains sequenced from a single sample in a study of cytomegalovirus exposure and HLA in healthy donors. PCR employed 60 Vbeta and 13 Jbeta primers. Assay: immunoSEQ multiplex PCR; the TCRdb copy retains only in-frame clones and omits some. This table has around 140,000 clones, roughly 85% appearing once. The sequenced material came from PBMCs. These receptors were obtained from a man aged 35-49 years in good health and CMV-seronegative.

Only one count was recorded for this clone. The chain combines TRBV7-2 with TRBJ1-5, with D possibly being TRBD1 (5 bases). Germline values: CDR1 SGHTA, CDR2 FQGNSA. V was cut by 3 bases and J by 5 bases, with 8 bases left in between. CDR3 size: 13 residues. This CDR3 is CASSFQGDQPQHF. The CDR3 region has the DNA TGTGCCAGCAGCTTTCAGGGCGATCAGCCCCAGCATTTT.

The DNA of the CDR3 is TGCGCCAGCAGCTTGGGAGGGTTCGCCTCCAATGAGCAGTTCTTC. Its protein is CASSLGGFASNEQFF. The chain uses TRBV5-1 and TRBJ2-1; a possible D gene is TRBD2 (5 bases). The CDR3 runs to 15 residues. With 0 bases removed from V and 6 bases from J, the gap between germline ends came to 13 bases. Germline V gene lookup returns CDR1 SGHRS and CDR2 YFSETQ.

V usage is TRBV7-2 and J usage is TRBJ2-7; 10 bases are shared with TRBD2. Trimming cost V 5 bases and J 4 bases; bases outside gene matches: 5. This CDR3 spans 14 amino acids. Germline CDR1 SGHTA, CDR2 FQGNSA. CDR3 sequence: CASSLTSGVYEQYF. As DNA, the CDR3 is TGTGCCAGCAGCCTCACTAGCGGGGTTTACGAGCAGTACTTC.

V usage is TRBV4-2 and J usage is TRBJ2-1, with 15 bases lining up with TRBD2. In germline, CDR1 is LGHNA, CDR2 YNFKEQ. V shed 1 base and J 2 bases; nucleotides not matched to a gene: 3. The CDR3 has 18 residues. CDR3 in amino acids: CASSQGGLAGGPYNEQFF. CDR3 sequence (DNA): TGTGCCAGCAGCCAAGGGGGACTAGCGGGAGGACCCTACAATGAGCAGTTCTTC.

The CDR3 region is CASSDIYYGYTF. The DNA of the CDR3 is TGTGCCAGCAGTGATATTTACTATGGCTACACCTTC. The chain joins TRBV6-1 to TRBJ1-2; D unresolved. The CDR3 sequence is 12 residues long. Germline CDR1 reads MNHNS; CDR2 reads SASEGT. V lost 3 bases and J lost 3, with 5 bases in between.

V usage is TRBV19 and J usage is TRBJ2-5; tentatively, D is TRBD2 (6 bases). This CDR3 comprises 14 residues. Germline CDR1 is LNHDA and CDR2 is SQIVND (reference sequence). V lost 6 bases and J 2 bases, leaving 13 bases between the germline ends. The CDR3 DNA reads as TGTGCCAGTAGCCGGACGGGAGTACAAGAGACCCAGTACTTC. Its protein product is CASSRTGVQETQYF.

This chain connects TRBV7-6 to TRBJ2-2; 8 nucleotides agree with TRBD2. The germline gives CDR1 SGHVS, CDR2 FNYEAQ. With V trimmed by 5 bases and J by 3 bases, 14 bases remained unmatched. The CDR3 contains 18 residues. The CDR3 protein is CASSPRTSGGGYTGELFF. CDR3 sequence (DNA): TGTGCCAGCAGCCCCCGCACTAGCGGAGGGGGGTACACCGGGGAGCTGTTTTTT.

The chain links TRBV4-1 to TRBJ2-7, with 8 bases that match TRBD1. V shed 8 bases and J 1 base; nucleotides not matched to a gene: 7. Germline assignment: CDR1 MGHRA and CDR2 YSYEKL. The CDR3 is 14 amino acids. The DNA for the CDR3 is TGCGCCAGCGGCCGTACAGGGGGATCCTACGAGCAGTACTTC. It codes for CASGRTGGSYEQYF.

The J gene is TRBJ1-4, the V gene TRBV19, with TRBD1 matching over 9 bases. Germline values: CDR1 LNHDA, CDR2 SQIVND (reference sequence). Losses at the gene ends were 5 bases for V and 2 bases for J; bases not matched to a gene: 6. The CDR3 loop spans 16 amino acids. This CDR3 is CASSPDRGATNEKLFF. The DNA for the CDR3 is TGTGCCAGTAGTCCAGACAGGGGGGCTACTAATGAAAAACTGTTTTTT.

CDR3 DNA: TGCGCCAGCAGCTTGACAGCGGGACAGGCCGAGGAGACCCAGTACTTC. As protein: CASSLTAGQAEETQYF. The chain links TRBV5-1 to TRBJ2-5; D may be TRBD1 (8 bases). CDR1 is SGHRS, CDR2 YFSETQ, per germline. The length of the CDR3 is 16 residues. Trimming left V 1 base short and J 5 bases short, with 18 bases between.

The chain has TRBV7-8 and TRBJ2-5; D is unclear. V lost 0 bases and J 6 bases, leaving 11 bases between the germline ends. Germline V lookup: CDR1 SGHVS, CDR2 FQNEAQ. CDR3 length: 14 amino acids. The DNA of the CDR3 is TGTGCCAGCAGCTTAGCCGTCGGTCTGAAGACCCAGTACTTC. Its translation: CASSLAVGLKTQYF.

CDR3 in DNA: TGTGCCAGCTCACCGCGAGAGGAGGGCTACACCTTC. Its protein is CASSPREEGYTF. The chain couples TRBV18 to TRBJ1-2, with D unresolved. Germline CDR1 and CDR2: KGHSH and LQKENI. This CDR3 has 12 amino acids. Between the trimmed V and J ends, which lost 3 bases and 8 bases, there was a span of 10 bases.

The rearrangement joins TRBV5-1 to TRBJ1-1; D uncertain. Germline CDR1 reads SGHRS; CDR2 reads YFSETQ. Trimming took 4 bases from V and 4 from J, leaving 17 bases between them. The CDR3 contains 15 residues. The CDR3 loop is CASSTDSPRVTEAFF. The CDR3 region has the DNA TGCGCCAGCAGCACGGACTCCCCTCGGGTCACTGAAGCTTTCTTT.

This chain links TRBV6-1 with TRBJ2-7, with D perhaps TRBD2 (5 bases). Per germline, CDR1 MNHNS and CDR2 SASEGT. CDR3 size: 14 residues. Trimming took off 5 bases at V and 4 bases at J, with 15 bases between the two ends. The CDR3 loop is CASSTQAVGYEQYF. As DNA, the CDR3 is TGTGCCAGCAGTACCCAAGCGGTCGGGTACGAGCAGTACTTC.

The CDR3 sequence is CASSLAAQGLTYEQYF. For the CDR3, the DNA is TGCGCCAGCAGCTTGGCGGCACAGGGCCTTACCTACGAGCAGTACTTC. This chain links TRBV5-1 with TRBJ2-5, with D possibly being TRBD1 (6 bases). The DNA end favors TRBJ2-7, so the J call may be wrong. The CDR3 totals 16 residues. CDR1 SGHRS and CDR2 YFSETQ come from the germline V gene.

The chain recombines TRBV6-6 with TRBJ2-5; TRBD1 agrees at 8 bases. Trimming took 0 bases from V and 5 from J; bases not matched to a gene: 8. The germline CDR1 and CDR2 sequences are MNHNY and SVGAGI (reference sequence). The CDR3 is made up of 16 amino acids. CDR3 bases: TGTGCCAGCAGTTACTCAAGCGGCAGGGGGCTTGAGACCCAGTACTTC. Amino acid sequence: CASSYSSGRGLETQYF.

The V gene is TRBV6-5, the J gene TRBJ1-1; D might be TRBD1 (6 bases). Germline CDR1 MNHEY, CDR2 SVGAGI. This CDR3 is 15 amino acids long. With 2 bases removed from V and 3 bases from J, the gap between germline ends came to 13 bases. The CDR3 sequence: CASSYRQVGDTEAFF. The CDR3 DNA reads TGTGCCAGCAGTTACCGACAGGTGGGGGACACTGAAGCTTTCTTT.

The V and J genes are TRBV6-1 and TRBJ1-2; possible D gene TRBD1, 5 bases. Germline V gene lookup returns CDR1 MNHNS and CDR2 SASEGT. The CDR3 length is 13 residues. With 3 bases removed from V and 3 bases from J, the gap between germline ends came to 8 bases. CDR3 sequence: CASSDGRDYGYTF. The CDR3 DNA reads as TGTGCCAGCAGTGACGGCAGGGACTATGGCTACACCTTC.

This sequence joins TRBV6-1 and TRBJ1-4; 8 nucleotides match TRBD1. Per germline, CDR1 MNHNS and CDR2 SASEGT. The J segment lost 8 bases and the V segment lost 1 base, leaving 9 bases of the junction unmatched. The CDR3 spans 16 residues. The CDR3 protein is CASSEETGEGREKLFF. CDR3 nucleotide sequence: TGTGCCAGCAGTGAAGAGACAGGGGAGGGTAGGGAAAAACTGTTTTTT.

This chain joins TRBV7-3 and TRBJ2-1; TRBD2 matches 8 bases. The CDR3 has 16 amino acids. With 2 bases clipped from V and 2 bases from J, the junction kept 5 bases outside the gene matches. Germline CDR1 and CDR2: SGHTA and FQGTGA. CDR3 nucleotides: TGTGCCAGCAGCTTATACGCGGGAGGCACCTACAATGAGCAGTTCTTC. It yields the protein CASSLYAGGTYNEQFF. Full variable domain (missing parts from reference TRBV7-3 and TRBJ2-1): GAGVSQTPSNKVTEKGKYVELRCDPISGHTALYWYRQSLGQGPEFLIYFQGTGAADDSGLPNDRFFAVRPEGSVSTLKIQRTERGDSAVYLCASSLYAGGTYNEQFFGPGTRLTVL.

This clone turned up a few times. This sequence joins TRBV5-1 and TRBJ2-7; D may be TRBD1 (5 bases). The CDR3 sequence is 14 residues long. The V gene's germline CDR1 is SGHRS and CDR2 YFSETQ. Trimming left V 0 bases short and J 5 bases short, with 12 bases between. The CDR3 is CASSLAGQGHEQYF. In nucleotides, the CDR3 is TGCGCCAGCAGCTTGGCCGGGCAGGGTCACGAGCAGTACTTC.